Each of the 14 T cell receptor beta chains below was sequenced from the same sample in a study of T-cell memory formation after mild COVID-19. TCRdb re-called the 5' RACE reads through MiXCR, storing one row per CDR3 protein. The sample consists of under 250,000 distinct CDR3 sequences, less than 20% of them appearing once. The specimen sequenced was PBMCs or a T cell subset sorted from them (not recorded which). These receptors all come from an adult woman who had mild COVID-19 (a few samples of this study predate the infection). Cell type and time point are not known.

A single count supports this clonotype. The chain combines TRBV30 with TRBJ2-2, with 8 bases that match TRBD2. Per the germline V gene, CDR1 is GTSNPN and CDR2 is SVGIG (reference sequence). The CDR3 contains 15 residues. The junction had 4 bases not matched to a gene; V was cut back by 1 base and J by 3 bases. CDR3 residues: CAWSGVAGYTGELFF. In DNA, the CDR3 is TGTGCCTGGAGTGGGGTAGCGGGGTACACCGGGGAGCTGTTTTTT.

This clonotype was recorded at least ten times. The genes are TRBV6-1 and TRBJ2-7; D perhaps matches TRBD2 (6 bases). The CDR3 is 17 amino acids. Germline V gene data show CDR1 as MNHNS and CDR2 as SASEGT. V gave up 3 bases and J gave up 0 bases, with 18 bases separating them. CDR3 nucleotide sequence: TGTGCCAGCAGTGACCCCGGGGGTAGCGCCAGCTCCTACGAGCAGTACTTC. Protein sequence: CASSDPGGSASSYEQYF.

This clonotype was recorded a few times. This sequence joins TRBV30 and TRBJ2-3; 11 bases fit TRBD1. In germline, CDR1 is GTSNPN, CDR2 SVGIG (reference sequence). The trim removed 2 bases at V and 2 bases at J, leaving 6 bases unmatched. This CDR3 spans 16 amino acids. CDR3 nucleotides: TGTGCCTGGAGTCCCCGGGACAGGGGGTTCACAGATACGCAGTATTTT. Encoded protein: CAWSPRDRGFTDTQYF.

This sequence joins TRBV20-1 and TRBJ1-4; the D gene is possibly TRBD1 (5 bases). There are 14 residues in the CDR3. Germline loops: CDR1 DFQATT, CDR2 SNEGSKA (reference sequence). V dropped 2 bases and J dropped 6 bases, with 13 bases sitting between them. CDR3 sequence (DNA): TGCAGTGCTAGACTGGGGCCAGCCCATGAAAAACTGTTTTTT. Its protein is CSARLGPAHEKLFF.

This clonotype came up many times. This CDR3 reads CASSLESGTGEQYF. The DNA for the CDR3 is TGTGCCAGCAGCTTAGAGTCCGGGACCGGCGAGCAGTACTTC. The chain carries TRBV7-2 and TRBJ2-7; the D call may be TRBD1 or TRBD2 (5 bases each). The CDR3 has 14 residues. Germline CDR1 reads SGHTA; CDR2 reads FQGNSA. Deletions cut 1 base from V and 6 bases from J, with 13 bases between.

This rearrangement joins TRBV6-2 or TRBV6-3 to TRBJ2-3; TRBD2 agrees at 13 bases. Germline V lookup: CDR1 MNHEY, CDR2 SVGEGT. Trimming removed 6 bases from V and 9 bases from J; junction bases left unmatched: 9. The CDR3 runs 15 residues. Written as DNA, the CDR3 is TGTGCCAGCAGCTGGACTAGCGGGAGCTCCCAGACGCAGTATTTT. Translation: CASSWTSGSSQTQYF.

The chain carries TRBV9 and TRBJ2-1; D is unresolved. The germline gives CDR1 SGDLS, CDR2 YYNGEE. Trimming left V 0 bases short and J 0 bases short, with 10 bases between. The CDR3 length is 16 residues. The CDR3 region is CASSVVSPSSYNEQFF. CDR3 in DNA: TGTGCCAGCAGCGTAGTGAGCCCAAGCTCCTACAATGAGCAGTTCTTC.

The V gene is TRBV29-1, the J gene TRBJ1-1; tentative D call: TRBD1 (6 bases). Germline CDR1 SQVTM, CDR2 ANQGSEA. V was shortened by 6 bases and J by 1 base, with 12 bases between the two germline ends. This CDR3 is 13 amino acids long. The chain's CDR3 is CSVLGHSNTEAFF. The CDR3 nucleotides read TGCAGCGTCTTGGGACATTCGAACACTGAAGCTTTCTTT.

This clonotype was seen only a few times. The chain employs TRBV7-2 and TRBJ1-2, with 7 bases lining up with TRBD1. Trimming cost V 5 bases and J 1 base; bases outside gene matches: 4. The CDR3 contains 14 residues. From germline, CDR1 is SGHTA and CDR2 FQGNSA. The CDR3 nucleotides are TGTGCCAGCAGCCCTCAGGGGGGTAACTATGGCTACACCTTC. Protein: CASSPQGGNYGYTF.

The chain combines TRBV6-5 with TRBJ2-1; TRBD2 might be the D (5 bases). V lost 5 bases to trimming and J lost 9 bases, with 8 bases between them. The V gene's germline CDR1 is MNHEY and CDR2 SVGAGI. CDR3 size: 11 residues. Here the CDR3 DNA reads TGTGCCAGCAGTCAGGACTTTGAGCAGTTCTTC. Its protein is CASSQDFEQFF.

This clonotype was detected a few times. The chain has TRBV7-6 and TRBJ1-5, with D unresolved. V gave up 1 base and J gave up 4 bases, with 11 bases separating them. In germline, CDR1 is SGHVS, CDR2 FNYEAQ. This CDR3 spans 15 amino acids. CDR3 coding DNA: TGTGCCAGCAGCTTAGTCCCAGGACTTAATCAGCCCCAGCATTTT. Translated, it gives CASSLVPGLNQPQHF.

The chain uses TRBV19 and TRBJ1-6; 9 bases fit TRBD1. The CDR3 totals 16 residues. J was trimmed by 7 bases and V by 3 bases; bases with no gene match: 7. Germline V gene data show CDR1 as LNHDA and CDR2 as SQIVND (reference sequence). DNA of the CDR3: TGTGCCAGTAGTATTCGGACAGGGGCGCGGAATTCACCCCTCCACTTT. Its protein product is CASSIRTGARNSPLHF.

The chain has TRBV11-2 and TRBJ2-3; TRBD1 matches at 7 bases. CDR1 is SGHAT and CDR2 is FQNNGV in the germline V gene. The CDR3 totals 13 residues. Trimming cost V 5 bases and J 4 bases; bases outside gene matches: 3. The CDR3 sequence: CASSPGTADTQYF. In nucleotides, the CDR3 is TGTGCCAGCAGCCCCGGGACAGCAGATACGCAGTATTTT.

This chain links TRBV29-1 with TRBJ2-2; 9 nucleotides align to TRBD1. There are 14 residues in the CDR3. V shed 4 bases, J shed 2 bases, and the junction held 2 bases outside the gene matches. Germline assignment: CDR1 SQVTM and CDR2 ANQGSEA. For the CDR3, the DNA is TGCAGCGTTGGGGACAGGGTAAACACCGGGGAGCTGTTTTTT. This encodes CSVGDRVNTGELFF.